These T cell receptor beta chains were read from a single sample in a study of regulatory T cells in long-lasting Graves disease. TCRdb re-analysed the multiplex PCR reads in MiXCR, keeping a single row per CDR3 protein. The repertoire holds over 500,000 distinct CDR3 sequences, under 20% seen once, with approximately 18% in the top ten. This sample also appeared in a second study, on T cells in Graves' hyperthyroidism and ophthalmopathy.

The input for sequencing was peripheral blood mononuclear cells (PBMCs), taken at new diagnosis, from a patient treated with antithyroid drugs. These receptors came from a woman aged 30 to 39 with Graves disease. Both conserved end residues are part of each CDR3. Each record gives: J gene, V gene, D gene, clone size, CDR3 protein, CDR3 DNA. D genes are given only for firm matches. Size values are once, few and many counts, or a class for expanded clones, and some rows have none.

J gene: TRBJ2-4
V gene: TRBV19
D gene: TRBD1
clone size: few
CDR3 protein: CASSTTQGNIQYF
CDR3 DNA: TGTGCCAGTAGTACCACACAGGGGAACATTCAGTACTTC

J gene: TRBJ2-1
V gene: TRBV4-1
D gene: TRBD2
clone size: -
CDR3 protein: CASSQDMGLAGVNEQFF
CDR3 DNA: TGCGCCAGCAGCCAAGATATGGGCCTAGCGGGAGTGAATGAGCAGTTCTTC

J gene: TRBJ2-3
V gene: TRBV12-5
D gene: -
clone size: -
CDR3 protein: CASGSGRATDTQYF
CDR3 DNA: TGTGCTAGTGGTTCTGGTCGAGCCACAGATACGCAGTATTTT

J gene: TRBJ2-1
V gene: TRBV5-1
D gene: -
clone size: many
CDR3 protein: CASSLQGFDEQFF
CDR3 DNA: TGCGCCAGCAGCTTACAGGGTTTCGATGAGCAGTTCTTC

J gene: TRBJ2-7
V gene: TRBV14
D gene: TRBD1
clone size: many
CDR3 protein: CASSHYGQEYEQYF
CDR3 DNA: TGTGCCAGCAGCCACTACGGACAGGAGTACGAGCAGTACTTC

J gene: TRBJ2-7
V gene: TRBV10-3
D gene: -
clone size: few
CDR3 protein: CAIRGIYEQYF
CDR3 DNA: TGTGCCATCAGGGGGATTTACGAGCAGTACTTC

J gene: TRBJ2-7
V gene: TRBV2
D gene: TRBD2
clone size: -
CDR3 protein: CASSIQRGGAYEQYF
CDR3 DNA: TGTGCCAGCAGTATACAGCGGGGGGGGGCCTACGAGCAGTACTTC

J gene: TRBJ1-1
V gene: TRBV18
D gene: TRBD1
clone size: few
CDR3 protein: CASSQGAEDTEAFF
CDR3 DNA: TGTGCCAGCTCACAGGGGGCTGAGGACACTGAAGCTTTCTTT

J gene: TRBJ1-2
V gene: TRBV13
D gene: -
clone size: -
CDR3 protein: CASSLAVRPNYGYTF
CDR3 DNA: TGTGCCAGCAGCTTAGCAGTCAGACCTAACTATGGCTACACCTTC

J gene: TRBJ2-2
V gene: TRBV28
D gene: TRBD2
clone size: many
CDR3 protein: CASRTSGSVYAGELFF
CDR3 DNA: TGTGCCAGCAGGACTAGCGGGAGTGTGTATGCCGGGGAGCTGTTTTTT

J gene: TRBJ1-3
V gene: TRBV6-2/TRBV6-3
D gene: TRBD1
clone size: -
CDR3 protein: CASGNRGRGGNTIYF
CDR3 DNA: TGTGCCAGCGGAAACAGGGGGCGAGGAGGAAACACCATATATTTT

J gene: TRBJ2-1
V gene: TRBV6-2/TRBV6-3
D gene: TRBD2
clone size: few
CDR3 protein: CASSYSGSGKYGEQFF
CDR3 DNA: TGTGCCAGCAGTTACTCGGGTAGCGGGAAATACGGTGAGCAGTTCTTC

J gene: TRBJ2-3
V gene: TRBV7-8
D gene: -
clone size: many
CDR3 protein: CASSSAGLHTDTQYF
CDR3 DNA: TGTGCCAGCAGCTCCGCGGGACTTCACACAGATACGCAGTATTTT

J gene: TRBJ2-5
V gene: TRBV18
D gene: -
clone size: many
CDR3 protein: CASSPTGVETQYF
CDR3 DNA: TGTGCCAGCTCACCTACAGGCGTGGAGACCCAGTACTTC

J gene: TRBJ2-1
V gene: TRBV11-2
D gene: TRBD1
clone size: few
CDR3 protein: CASSRGGGQGINEQLF
CDR3 DNA: TGTGCCAGCAGCCGAGGGGGGGGACAGGGTATCAATGAGCAGCTCTTC

J gene: TRBJ2-1
V gene: TRBV11-2
D gene: -
clone size: many
CDR3 protein: CASSLPGVSYNEQFF
CDR3 DNA: TGTGCCAGCAGCTTACCCGGAGTTTCCTACAATGAGCAGTTCTTC

J gene: TRBJ2-1
V gene: TRBV18
D gene: TRBD2
clone size: few
CDR3 protein: CASMRLAGNEQFF
CDR3 DNA: TGTGCCAGCATGAGACTAGCGGGGAATGAGCAGTTCTTC

J gene: TRBJ1-2
V gene: TRBV6-1
D gene: -
clone size: many
CDR3 protein: CASSQSAIYGYTF
CDR3 DNA: TGTGCCAGCAGTCAAAGTGCCATCTATGGCTACACCTTC

J gene: TRBJ2-1
V gene: TRBV19
D gene: TRBD2
clone size: few
CDR3 protein: CASSNLAGNEQFF
CDR3 DNA: TGTGCCAGTAGTAACCTAGCGGGCAATGAGCAGTTCTTC

J gene: TRBJ2-7
V gene: TRBV11-2
D gene: -
clone size: -
CDR3 protein: CASSRTARGEQYF
CDR3 DNA: TGTGCCAGCAGCAGGACGGCCCGGGGAGAGCAGTACTTC

J gene: TRBJ2-7
V gene: TRBV29-1
D gene: TRBD2
clone size: many
CDR3 protein: CSVQRERYEQYF
CDR3 DNA: TGCAGCGTCCAGCGGGAGAGATACGAGCAGTACTTC

J gene: TRBJ1-5
V gene: TRBV5-5
D gene: TRBD1
clone size: few
CDR3 protein: CASSHRDRGNQPQHF
CDR3 DNA: TGTGCCAGCAGCCACCGGGACAGGGGCAATCAGCCCCAGCATTTT

J gene: TRBJ2-1
V gene: TRBV12-3/TRBV12-4
D gene: -
clone size: many
CDR3 protein: CASSVGQTGSEQFF
CDR3 DNA: TGTGCCAGCAGTGTCGGGCAAACAGGGTCTGAGCAGTTCTTC

J gene: TRBJ1-4
V gene: TRBV10-3
D gene: TRBD1
clone size: few
CDR3 protein: CAIAKEPTGTEKLFF
CDR3 DNA: TGTGCCATCGCGAAGGAGCCGACAGGGACTGAAAAACTGTTTTTT

J gene: TRBJ2-4
V gene: TRBV5-5
D gene: -
clone size: few
CDR3 protein: CASSHTGSAKNIQYF
CDR3 DNA: TGTGCCAGCAGCCACACCGGGTCGGCCAAAAACATTCAGTACTTC

J gene: TRBJ2-3
V gene: TRBV20-1
D gene: -
clone size: -
CDR3 protein: CSARVWAETDTQYF
CDR3 DNA: TGCAGTGCTAGAGTCTGGGCGGAAACAGATACGCAGTATTTT

J gene: TRBJ2-7
V gene: TRBV30
D gene: -
clone size: -
CDR3 protein: CAWTTLGEQYF
CDR3 DNA: TGTGCCTGGACAACCTTGGGGGAGCAGTACTTC

J gene: TRBJ2-7
V gene: TRBV12-3/TRBV12-4
D gene: TRBD2
clone size: many
CDR3 protein: CASSPGLARHEQYF
CDR3 DNA: TGTGCCAGCAGTCCCGGACTAGCGAGGCACGAGCAGTACTTC

J gene: TRBJ2-5
V gene: TRBV11-2
D gene: -
clone size: many
CDR3 protein: CASSLDLTSSETQYF
CDR3 DNA: TGTGCCAGCAGCTTAGATCTGACTAGTTCGGAGACCCAGTACTTC

J gene: TRBJ1-1
V gene: TRBV28
D gene: -
clone size: -
CDR3 protein: CATRLAHTEAFF
CDR3 DNA: TGTGCCACCCGCCTGGCCCACACTGAAGCTTTCTTT

J gene: TRBJ2-1
V gene: TRBV9
D gene: TRBD2
clone size: -
CDR3 protein: CASSVASGRVNEQFF
CDR3 DNA: TGTGCCAGCAGCGTGGCTAGCGGGAGGGTCAATGAGCAGTTCTTC

J gene: TRBJ1-1
V gene: TRBV6-1
D gene: -
clone size: few
CDR3 protein: CASSLRSNTEAFF
CDR3 DNA: TGTGCCAGCAGCCTCCGGAGTAACACTGAAGCTTTCTTT

J gene: TRBJ2-7
V gene: TRBV10-3
D gene: -
clone size: -
CDR3 protein: CAIERPDTYEQYF
CDR3 DNA: TGTGCCATCGAGAGGCCCGACACCTACGAGCAGTACTTC

J gene: TRBJ1-1
V gene: TRBV3-1
D gene: -
clone size: many
CDR3 protein: CASSQERGYTEAFF
CDR3 DNA: TGTGCCAGCAGCCAAGAACGGGGTTACACTGAAGCTTTCTTT

J gene: TRBJ1-3
V gene: TRBV19
D gene: -
clone size: few
CDR3 protein: CASSDFSSSGNTIYF
CDR3 DNA: TGTGCCAGTAGCGACTTCTCGAGCTCTGGAAACACCATATATTTT

J gene: TRBJ1-1
V gene: TRBV18
D gene: TRBD1
clone size: few
CDR3 protein: CASSPRFGTANTEAFF
CDR3 DNA: TGTGCCAGCTCACCACGGTTCGGGACAGCGAACACTGAAGCTTTCTTT

J gene: TRBJ2-1
V gene: TRBV5-1
D gene: -
clone size: many
CDR3 protein: CASSLEYSNEQFF
CDR3 DNA: TGCGCCAGCAGCTTGGAATACAGCAATGAGCAGTTCTTC

J gene: TRBJ1-2
V gene: TRBV12-3/TRBV12-4
D gene: -
clone size: many
CDR3 protein: CASSKGRTNYGYTF
CDR3 DNA: TGTGCCAGCAGTAAAGGACGAACTAACTATGGCTACACCTTC

J gene: TRBJ1-1
V gene: TRBV11-2
D gene: TRBD1
clone size: many
CDR3 protein: CASSTTGQGVGEAFF
CDR3 DNA: TGTGCCAGCAGCACAACGGGACAGGGGGTTGGAGAAGCTTTCTTT

J gene: TRBJ2-1
V gene: TRBV7-8
D gene: -
clone size: many
CDR3 protein: CASSLDRASYNEQFF
CDR3 DNA: TGTGCCAGCAGCCTAGATAGAGCCTCCTACAATGAGCAGTTCTTC

J gene: TRBJ1-2
V gene: TRBV28
D gene: -
clone size: many
CDR3 protein: CASSSTPVQGYTF
CDR3 DNA: TGTGCCAGCAGTTCGACCCCTGTGCAGGGCTACACCTTC

J gene: TRBJ2-5
V gene: TRBV3-1
D gene: -
clone size: once
CDR3 protein: CASSQVNRDLFKETQYF
CDR3 DNA: TGTGCCAGCAGCCAAGTTAACCGGGACTTGTTCAAAGAGACCCAGTACTTC

J gene: TRBJ1-6
V gene: TRBV3-1
D gene: TRBD1
clone size: once
CDR3 protein: CASSQEHRGGSPLHF
CDR3 DNA: TGTGCCAGCAGCCAAGAGCACAGGGGAGGCTCACCCCTCCACTTT

J gene: TRBJ2-2
V gene: TRBV7-8
D gene: TRBD2
clone size: few
CDR3 protein: CASSFVTSGISGELFF
CDR3 DNA: TGTGCCAGCAGCTTTGTGACTAGCGGGATTTCCGGGGAGCTGTTTTTT

J gene: TRBJ1-5
V gene: TRBV18
D gene: -
clone size: -
CDR3 protein: CASSRGPGPYGSNQPQHF
CDR3 DNA: TGTGCCAGCTCACGCGGGCCGGGGCCATACGGGAGCAATCAGCCCCAGCATTTT

J gene: TRBJ2-3
V gene: TRBV6-1
D gene: TRBD1
clone size: many
CDR3 protein: CASSTFGQGRTDTQYF
CDR3 DNA: TGTGCCAGCAGTACCTTTGGACAGGGGAGAACAGATACGCAGTATTTT

J gene: TRBJ1-1
V gene: TRBV5-1
D gene: -
clone size: few
CDR3 protein: CASSLFEENTEAFF
CDR3 DNA: TGCGCCAGCAGCTTGTTCGAAGAGAACACTGAAGCTTTCTTT

J gene: TRBJ2-7
V gene: TRBV11-2
D gene: -
clone size: many
CDR3 protein: CASSLDLSLGREQYF
CDR3 DNA: TGTGCCAGCAGCTTAGATCTCTCCTTGGGGCGCGAGCAGTACTTC